A single sample gave rise to the 30 T cell receptor beta chains below, sequenced in a study of T-cell memory formation after mild COVID-19. Each CDR3 protein is one row after TCRdb ran MiXCR on the 5' RACE reads. The sample lists under 250,000 distinct CDR3 sequences, over 9.5% occurring once. Sequenced input: PBMCs or a T cell subset sorted from them (not recorded which). The receptors come from a young man who had mild COVID-19 (a few samples of this study predate the infection). Cell type and time point are not known.

In regard to this clonotype: An end of the junction does not agree with germline; a read error may underlie this. The rearrangement uses TRBV6-5 and TRBJ2-1, with D unclear. Per the germline V gene, CDR1 is MNHEY and CDR2 is SVGAGI. The CDR3 is made up of 14 amino acids. The CDR3: CASSKVLGPGERFF. The CDR3 nucleotides read TGTGCCAGCAGTAAAGTCCTAGGGCCGGGTGAGCGGTTCTTC.

This clonotype was seen a few times. CDR3 DNA sequence: TGTGCCAGTACCACTCTGGATGACACTGAAGCTTTCTTT. Its translation is CASTTLDDTEAFF. This chain joins TRBV19 and TRBJ1-1; no reliable D call. Germline CDR1 is LNHDA and CDR2 is SQIVND (reference sequence). The CDR3 runs to 13 residues. Trimming took off 7 bases at V and 3 bases at J, with 12 bases between the two ends.

The gene calls are TRBV5-1 and TRBJ2-7; 9 nucleotides agree with TRBD1. V dropped 4 bases and J dropped 1; count of bases not matched to a gene: 9. Germline V gene lookup returns CDR1 SGHRS and CDR2 YFSETQ. This CDR3 contains 16 residues. CDR3 in DNA: TGCGCCAGCAGCGGGGACAGGGCCACGTGGTCCTACGAGCAGTACTTC. Its protein is CASSGDRATWSYEQYF.

The chain carries TRBV3-1 and TRBJ2-7; D possibly corresponds to TRBD2 (7 bases). With 3 bases removed from V and 6 bases from J, the gap between germline ends came to 21 bases. Germline CDR1 LGHDT, CDR2 YNNKEL (reference sequence). CDR3 size: 16 residues. CDR3 coding DNA: TGTGCCAGCAGCCATGAGGGGGGGCTCGGATCCAGCGAGCAGTACTTC. Translated: CASSHEGGLGSSEQYF.

This clonotype has just a few counts. The chain is built from TRBV5-1 and TRBJ2-7; TRBD2 might be the D (6 bases). Germline values: CDR1 SGHRS, CDR2 YFSETQ. The CDR3 covers 15 residues. The V end was cut by 0 bases, the J end by 1 base, with 11 bases between. The CDR3 spells CASSLDPGESYEQYF. CDR3 bases: TGCGCCAGCAGCTTGGATCCGGGGGAGTCCTACGAGCAGTACTTC. The entire variable domain, with the rest obtained from reference TRBV5-1 and TRBJ2-7, is as follows: KAGVTQTPRYLIKTRGQQVTLSCSPISGHRSVSWYQQTPGQGLQFLFEYFSETQRNKGNFPGRFSGRQFSNSRSEMNVSTLELGDSALYLCASSLDPGESYEQYFGPGTRLTVT.

This chain uses TRBV29-1 with TRBJ2-5; 7 nucleotides match TRBD1. This CDR3 has 13 residues. Germline CDR1 and CDR2: SQVTM and ANQGSEA. V shed 7 bases and J 1 base; nucleotides not matched to a gene: 6. CDR3 sequence: CSGSTGFQETQYF. DNA of the CDR3: TGCAGCGGATCGACAGGGTTCCAAGAGACCCAGTACTTC. Looking up the rest from reference TRBV29-1 and TRBJ2-5 gives the full variable domain: SAVISQKPSRDICQRGTSLTIQCQVDSQVTMMFWYRQQPGQSLTLIATANQGSEATYESGFVIDKFPISRPNLTFSTLTVSNMSPEDSSIYLCSGSTGFQETQYFGPGTRLLVL.

There are a few counts of this clonotype. This sequence joins TRBV21-1 and TRBJ1-1. TRBV21-1 is classified as a pseudogene. The CDR3 is 13 amino acids. DNA for the CDR3: TGTGCCAGCAGCAAAGAGACTGAAGCTGAAGCTTTCTTT. This translates into CASSKETEAEAFF.

The gene calls are TRBV6-6 and TRBJ2-1, with D perhaps TRBD2 (6 bases). Germline CDR1 is MNHNY and CDR2 is SVGAGI (reference sequence). The CDR3 length is 11 residues. The germline V and J ends were trimmed by 8 bases and 9 bases, with 11 bases remaining between them. The CDR3 loop is CASGGEAEQFF. The CDR3 DNA follows: TGTGCCAGCGGAGGGGAGGCTGAGCAGTTCTTC.

This clonotype was seen a few times. The chain carries TRBV15 and TRBJ1-6; 8 nucleotides line up with TRBD1. After removal of 6 bases from V and 11 bases from J, the junction contained 12 bases not matched to a gene. Per the germline V gene, CDR1 is LNHNV and CDR2 is YYDKDF (reference sequence). The CDR3 contains 15 residues. The CDR3 region has the DNA TGTGCCACCAGACCCCGAGGACAGGGCGATCCACCCCTCCACTTT. It encodes CATRPRGQGDPPLHF.

This clonotype showed up just a few times. The chain has TRBV6-6 and TRBJ2-3; 8 bases are shared with TRBD2. The junction had 12 bases not matched to a gene; V was cut back by 7 bases and J by 3 bases. Looked up from germline, CDR1 is MNHNY and CDR2 is SVGAGI (reference sequence). The CDR3 covers 16 residues. CDR3 loop: CASTTSRSGGTDTQYF. Written as DNA, the CDR3 is TGTGCCAGCACTACATCGAGATCGGGAGGGACAGATACGCAGTATTTT.

The chain has TRBV18 and TRBJ2-7; TRBD2 matches 7 bases. The germline V gene has CDR1 KGHSH and CDR2 LQKENI. The CDR3 has 15 residues. V lost 1 base to trimming and J lost 3 bases; unmatched junction nucleotides: 6. The chain's CDR3 is CASSPQRGAHYEQYF. For the CDR3, the DNA is TGTGCCAGCTCACCACAGCGGGGCGCCCACTACGAGCAGTACTTC.

This clonotype was picked up many times. V is TRBV7-3 and J is TRBJ2-6; D gene uncertain. Trimming shortened V by 6 bases and J by 4 bases, and 13 bases separated the two germline ends. CDR1 and CDR2 from the germline V gene are SGHTA and FQGTGA. CDR3 length equals 15 residues. The CDR3 DNA reads as TGTGCCAGCAGGGACGGTACTGCGGGGGCCAACGTCCTGACTTTC. Protein product: CASRDGTAGANVLTF.

The chain recombines TRBV6-2 or TRBV6-3 with TRBJ2-2; D is uncertain. CDR3 length equals 11 residues. Per the germline V gene, CDR1 is MNHEY and CDR2 is SVGEGT. V shed 7 bases and J shed 6 bases, with 6 bases lying between them. The CDR3 nucleotides are TGTGCCAGCACGTCGGCCGGGGAGCTGTTTTTT. Translated: CASTSAGELFF.

The chain carries TRBV6-2 or TRBV6-3 and TRBJ1-2; TRBD1 matches 7 bases. This CDR3 comprises 12 residues. Germline V CDR1 and CDR2: MNHEY, SVGEGT. With 8 bases clipped from V and 2 bases from J, the junction kept 2 bases outside the gene matches. CDR3 DNA sequence: TGTGCCAGCCAACAGGGGAACTATGGCTACACCTTC. Amino acid sequence: CASQQGNYGYTF.

J is TRBJ2-5 and V is TRBV11-1; possibly TRBD2 for D (5 bases). CDR1 and CDR2 (germline): SGHAT, FQDESV (reference sequence). V lost 5 bases and J 7 bases, leaving 17 bases between the germline ends. The CDR3 is 14 amino acids. CDR3 in amino acids: CASSPGNEVGTQYF. The CDR3 DNA reads TGTGCCAGCAGCCCGGGGAATGAGGTTGGGACCCAGTACTTC. Full variable domain (outside the CDR3, taken from reference TRBV11-1 and TRBJ2-5): EAEVAQSPRYKITEKSQAVAFWCDPISGHATLYWYRQILGQGPELLVQFQDESVVDDSQLPKDRFSAERLKGVDSTLKIQPAELGDSAMYLCASSPGNEVGTQYFGPGTRLLVL.

This clonotype was seen only once. V gene TRBV6-5 combines with J gene TRBJ2-3; 11 bases fit TRBD2. Germline assignment: CDR1 MNHEY and CDR2 SVGAGI. This CDR3 region has 17 residues. Trimming took 5 bases from V and 0 from J; bases not matched to a gene: 7. The CDR3 spells CASSRLAGGTSTDTQYF. CDR3 coding DNA: TGTGCCAGCAGTCGGCTAGCGGGGGGCACTAGCACAGATACGCAGTATTTT.

Here the CDR3 DNA reads TGCAGTGCTAGAGATCCCCGGGGGGAGTGGAACACTGAAGCTTTCTTT. This sequence encodes CSARDPRGEWNTEAFF. The chain carries TRBV20-1 and TRBJ1-1; TRBD1 might be the D (5 bases). The CDR3 is 16 residues long. Germline V gene lookup returns CDR1 DFQATT and CDR2 SNEGSKA (reference sequence). V lost 0 bases to trimming and J lost 1 base, with 15 bases between them.

The J gene is TRBJ1-4, the V gene TRBV7-2; D gene unclear. The V end was cut by 3 bases, the J end by 3 bases, with 8 bases between. The germline V gene encodes CDR1 SGHTA and CDR2 FQGNSA. The CDR3 has 14 residues. Here the CDR3 DNA reads TGTGCCAGCAGCTTGAGGACTCCTAATGAAAAACTGTTTTTT. This sequence encodes CASSLRTPNEKLFF. Full variable domain (outside the CDR3, taken from reference TRBV7-2 and TRBJ1-4): GAGVSQSPSNKVTEKGKDVELRCDPISGHTALYWYRQSLGQGLEFLIYFQGNSAPDKSGLPSDRFSAERTGGSVSTLTIQRTQQEDSAVYLCASSLRTPNEKLFFGSGTQLSVL.

This clonotype has a count of ten or more. The rearrangement uses TRBV24-1 and TRBJ2-1; perhaps TRBD1 as D (5 bases). The germline CDR1 and CDR2 sequences are KGHDR and SFDVKD. This CDR3 is built from 16 residues. Trimming removed 2 bases from V and 4 bases from J, with 14 bases in between. The CDR3 sequence: CATSDSGRDAYNEQFF. In DNA, the CDR3 is TGTGCCACCAGTGATTCAGGCAGGGATGCGTACAATGAGCAGTTCTTC.

This clonotype was picked up many times. The chain employs TRBV12-3 or TRBV12-4 and TRBJ2-5; TRBD2 aligns across 10 bases. The length of the CDR3 is 16 residues. J lost 1 base, V lost 2 bases, and 4 bases had no gene match. The CDR3 loop reads CASSLSGGAPQETQYF. In DNA, the CDR3 is TGTGCCAGCAGTTTAAGCGGGGGGGCCCCCCAAGAGACCCAGTACTTC.

This clonotype was observed many times. This chain connects TRBV9 to TRBJ2-1, with D maybe TRBD2 (5 bases). CDR3 length equals 16 residues. In germline, CDR1 is SGDLS, CDR2 YYNGEE. Between the trimmed V and J ends, which lost 0 bases and 1 base, there was a span of 11 bases. CDR3 nucleotides: TGTGCCAGCAGCGTAGAGGGAGTTAGTTCCTACAATGAGCAGTTCTTC. Its translation: CASSVEGVSSYNEQFF. Variable domain in full (rest from reference TRBV9 and TRBJ2-1): DSGVTQTPKHLITATGQRVTLRCSPRSGDLSVYWYQQSLDQGLQFLIQYYNGEERAKGNILERFSAQQFPDLHSELNLSSLELGDSALYFCASSVEGVSSYNEQFFGPGTRLTVL.

The chain has TRBV2 and TRBJ2-3; D possibly corresponds to TRBD1 (6 bases). CDR3 length equals 14 residues. Germline lookup yields CDR1 SNHLY and CDR2 FYNNEI. V was shortened by 7 bases and J by 0 bases, with 11 bases between the two germline ends. The CDR3 DNA sequence: TGTGCCAGCAACGACAGGTATAGCACAGATACGCAGTATTTT. Protein: CASNDRYSTDTQYF. Supplemented by reference TRBV2 and TRBJ2-3, the full variable domain reads EPEVTQTPSHQVTQMGQEVILRCVPISNHLYFYWYRQILGQKVEFLVSFYNNEISEKSEIFDDQFSVERPDGSNFTLKIRSTKLEDSAMYFCASNDRYSTDTQYFGPGTRLTVL.

This clonotype was observed a handful of times. This sequence joins TRBV6-2 or TRBV6-3 and TRBJ1-3; D uncertain. CDR1 is MNHEY, CDR2 SVGEGT, per germline. Trimming took off 2 bases at V and 0 bases at J, with 8 bases between the two ends. The CDR3 is 15 residues long. The CDR3 DNA sequence: TGTGCCAGCAGTTACCCCGGATTCTCTGGAAACACCATATATTTT. This encodes CASSYPGFSGNTIYF.

The chain has TRBV5-4 and TRBJ1-4; a weak D match, TRBD1 (6 bases). CDR3 size: 14 residues. V shed 0 bases and J shed 7 bases, with 10 bases lying between them. Per the germline V gene, CDR1 is SGHNT and CDR2 is YYREEE (reference sequence). The CDR3 bases are TGTGCCAGCAGCTTGGGAGGGGGACGTGAAAAACTGTTTTTT. Encoded protein: CASSLGGGREKLFF.

The chain links TRBV2 to TRBJ2-5; 7 positions agree with TRBD1. J lost 2 bases, V lost 8 bases, and 5 bases had no gene match. This CDR3 has 13 amino acids. Germline V gives CDR1 SNHLY, CDR2 FYNNEI. CDR3 sequence (DNA): TGTGCCAGCGAACAGGGGATACAAGAGACCCAGTACTTC. This translates into CASEQGIQETQYF.

This clonotype was found many times. This chain joins TRBV7-2 and TRBJ2-5; perhaps TRBD1 as D (6 bases). The V and J ends lost 1 base and 5 bases respectively, with 17 bases between them. CDR3 length equals 16 residues. CDR1 and CDR2 (germline): SGHTA, FQGNSA. This CDR3 is CASSLGGTSRRETQYF. The DNA of the CDR3 is TGTGCCAGCAGCTTAGGTGGGACATCGAGGAGGGAGACCCAGTACTTC. Using reference TRBV7-2 and TRBJ2-5 for the parts outside the CDR3, the full variable domain is GAGVSQSPSNKVTEKGKDVELRCDPISGHTALYWYRQSLGQGLEFLIYFQGNSAPDKSGLPSDRFSAERTGGSVSTLTIQRTQQEDSAVYLCASSLGGTSRRETQYFGPGTRLLVL.

This sequence joins TRBV5-1 and TRBJ2-7; D perhaps matches TRBD1 (6 bases). V dropped 0 bases and J dropped 1 base, with 11 bases sitting between them. Germline V CDR1 and CDR2: SGHRS, YFSETQ. The CDR3 has 15 amino acids. CDR3 DNA sequence: TGCGCCAGCAGCTTGGCGGCAGGGGTGTCCTACGAGCAGTACTTC. Its translation is CASSLAAGVSYEQYF.

The sample holds a few counts of this clonotype. CDR3 in amino acids: CASSILEAGSSYNEQFF. The CDR3 region has the DNA TGTGCCAGCAGCATCCTTGAGGCAGGGAGCTCCTACAATGAGCAGTTCTTC. The V call is TRBV7-2, the J call TRBJ2-1; D could derive from TRBD1 or TRBD2 (5 bases each). Trimming removed 5 bases from V and 0 bases from J, with 17 bases in between. The V gene's germline CDR1 is SGHTA and CDR2 FQGNSA. The CDR3 extends over 17 amino acids. The full variable domain, in which reference TRBV7-2 and TRBJ2-1 provide the parts outside the CDR3, is GAGVSQSPSNKVTEKGKDVELRCDPISGHTALYWYRQSLGQGLEFLIYFQGNSAPDKSGLPSDRFSAERTGGSVSTLTIQRTQQEDSAVYLCASSILEAGSSYNEQFFGPGTRLTVL.

In this sample, this clonotype turned up a few times. The chain joins TRBV20-1 to TRBJ2-1, with 11 nucleotides matching TRBD2. The length of the CDR3 is 16 residues. Unmatched junction bases numbered 9, after V lost 5 bases and J lost 3 bases. Germline V lookup: CDR1 DFQATT, CDR2 SNEGSKA (reference sequence). The CDR3, as DNA: TGCAGTGCTTTTCATAGCGGGGGGGCGGTCTACAATGAGCAGTTCTTC. This translates into CSAFHSGGAVYNEQFF.

The J gene is TRBJ1-5, the V gene TRBV18; D remains unclear. CDR3 size: 14 residues. Per germline, CDR1 KGHSH and CDR2 LQKENI. V lost 3 bases to trimming and J lost 5 bases, with 11 bases between them. The DNA for the CDR3 is TGTGCCAGCTCACCTTCCGGGTGGGATCAGCCCCAGCATTTT. Translated, it gives CASSPSGWDQPQHF.